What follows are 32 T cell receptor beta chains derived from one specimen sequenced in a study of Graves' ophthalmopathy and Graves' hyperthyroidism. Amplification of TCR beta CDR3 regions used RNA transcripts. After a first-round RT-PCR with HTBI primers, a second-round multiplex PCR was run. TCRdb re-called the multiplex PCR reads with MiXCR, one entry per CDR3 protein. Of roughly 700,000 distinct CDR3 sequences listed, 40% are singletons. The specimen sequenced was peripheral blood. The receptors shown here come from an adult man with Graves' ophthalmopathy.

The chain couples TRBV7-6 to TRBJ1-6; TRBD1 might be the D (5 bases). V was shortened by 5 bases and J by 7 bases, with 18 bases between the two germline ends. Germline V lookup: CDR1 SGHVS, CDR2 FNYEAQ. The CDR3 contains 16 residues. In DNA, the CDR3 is TGTGCCAGCAGCCTAAATGCCGGGGGTACGAATTCACCCCTCCACTTT. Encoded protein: CASSLNAGGTNSPLHF.

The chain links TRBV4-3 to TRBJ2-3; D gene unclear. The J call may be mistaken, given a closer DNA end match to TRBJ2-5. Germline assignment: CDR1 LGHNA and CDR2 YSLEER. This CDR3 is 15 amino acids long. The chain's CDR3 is CASSQEQRLGETQYF. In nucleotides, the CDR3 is TGCGCCAGCAGCCAAGAACAGAGGTTGGGTGAGACCCAGTACTTC.

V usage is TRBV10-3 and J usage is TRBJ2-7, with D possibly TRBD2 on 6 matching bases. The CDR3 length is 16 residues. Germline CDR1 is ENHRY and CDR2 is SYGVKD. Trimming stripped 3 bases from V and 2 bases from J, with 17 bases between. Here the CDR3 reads CAISDPGAGNTYEQYF. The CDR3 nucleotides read TGTGCCATCAGTGATCCTGGCGCGGGAAACACCTACGAGCAGTACTTC.

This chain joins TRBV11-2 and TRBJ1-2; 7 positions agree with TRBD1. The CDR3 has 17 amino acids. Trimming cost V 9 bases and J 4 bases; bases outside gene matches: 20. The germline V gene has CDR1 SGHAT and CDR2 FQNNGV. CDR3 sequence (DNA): TGTGCCAGTAGTACAGGGACAGTCCTGAGTTCTAGCTATGGCTACACCTTC. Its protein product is CASSTGTVLSSSYGYTF.

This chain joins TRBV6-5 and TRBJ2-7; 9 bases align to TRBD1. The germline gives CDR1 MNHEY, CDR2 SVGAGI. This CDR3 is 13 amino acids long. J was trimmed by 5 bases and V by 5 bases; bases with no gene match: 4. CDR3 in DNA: TGTGCCAGCAGTAGGGGACAGGGCCACGAGCAGTACTTC. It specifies CASSRGQGHEQYF.

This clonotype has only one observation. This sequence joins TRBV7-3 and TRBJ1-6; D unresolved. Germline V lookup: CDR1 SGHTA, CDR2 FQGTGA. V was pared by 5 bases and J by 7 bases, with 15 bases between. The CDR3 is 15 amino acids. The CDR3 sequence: CASSVSGGENSPLHF. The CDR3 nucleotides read TGTGCCAGCAGCGTCTCCGGTGGGGAGAATTCACCCCTCCACTTT.

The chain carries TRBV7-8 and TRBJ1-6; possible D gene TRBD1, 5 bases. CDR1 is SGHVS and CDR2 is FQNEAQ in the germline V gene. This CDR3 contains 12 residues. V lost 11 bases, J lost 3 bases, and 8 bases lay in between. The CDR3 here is CAETGYNSPLHF. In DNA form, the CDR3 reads TGTGCCGAAACAGGCTATAATTCACCCCTCCACTTT.

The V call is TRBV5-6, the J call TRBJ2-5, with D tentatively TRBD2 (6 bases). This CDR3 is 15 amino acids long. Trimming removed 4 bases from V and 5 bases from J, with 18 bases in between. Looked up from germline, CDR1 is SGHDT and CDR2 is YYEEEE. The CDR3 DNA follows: TGTGCCAGCAGCCAAGGAACGGGAGTGCGGGAGACCCAGTACTTC. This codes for CASSQGTGVRETQYF.

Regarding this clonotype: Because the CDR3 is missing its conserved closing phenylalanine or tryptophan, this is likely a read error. CDR3 coding DNA: TGTGCCAGCAGTCCCCAGTTCATGAACACTGAAGCTTTCTCT. This translates into CASSPQFMNTEAFS. The rearrangement uses TRBV2 and TRBJ1-1; no firm D call. Germline V gene sequence: CDR1 SNHLY, CDR2 FYNNEI. The germline V and J ends were trimmed by 5 bases and 0 bases, with 10 bases remaining between them. The CDR3 has 14 amino acids.

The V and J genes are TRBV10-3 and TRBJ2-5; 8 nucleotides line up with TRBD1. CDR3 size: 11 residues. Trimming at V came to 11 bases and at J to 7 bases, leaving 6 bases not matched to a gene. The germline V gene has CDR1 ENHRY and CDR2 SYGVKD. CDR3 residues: CALTGEGTQYF. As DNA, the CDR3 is TGTGCCCTGACAGGGGAAGGGACCCAGTACTTC.

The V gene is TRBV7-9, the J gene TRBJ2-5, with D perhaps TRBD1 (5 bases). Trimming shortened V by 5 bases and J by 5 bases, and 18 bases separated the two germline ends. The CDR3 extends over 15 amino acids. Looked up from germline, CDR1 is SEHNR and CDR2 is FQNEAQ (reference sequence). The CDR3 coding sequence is TGTGCCAGCAGCCCGGACATGGGGCGTTGGGAGACCCAGTACTTC. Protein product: CASSPDMGRWETQYF.

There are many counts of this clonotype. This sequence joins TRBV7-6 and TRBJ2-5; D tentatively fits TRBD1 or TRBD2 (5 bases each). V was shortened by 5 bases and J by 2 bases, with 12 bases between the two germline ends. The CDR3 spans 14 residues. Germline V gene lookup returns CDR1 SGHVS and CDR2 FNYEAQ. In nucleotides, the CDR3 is TGTGCCAGCAGCGAGGGACGCCTACAAGAGACCCAGTACTTC. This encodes CASSEGRLQETQYF.

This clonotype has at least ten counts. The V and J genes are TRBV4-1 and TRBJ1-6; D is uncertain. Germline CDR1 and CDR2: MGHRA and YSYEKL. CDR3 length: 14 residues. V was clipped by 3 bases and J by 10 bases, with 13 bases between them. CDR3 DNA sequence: TGCGCCAGCAGCCATCCCGGGCCTCGGTCACCCCTCCACTTT. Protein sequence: CASSHPGPRSPLHF.

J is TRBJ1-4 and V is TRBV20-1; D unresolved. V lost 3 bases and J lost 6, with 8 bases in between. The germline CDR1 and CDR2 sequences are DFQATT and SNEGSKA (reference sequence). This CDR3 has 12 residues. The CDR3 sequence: CSASRGYEKLFF. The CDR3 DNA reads TGCAGTGCTAGTCGCGGGTATGAAAAACTGTTTTTT.

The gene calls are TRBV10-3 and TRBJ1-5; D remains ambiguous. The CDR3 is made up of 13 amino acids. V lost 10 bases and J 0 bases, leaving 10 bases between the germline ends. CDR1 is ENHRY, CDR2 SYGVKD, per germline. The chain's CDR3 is CASASRSNQPQHF. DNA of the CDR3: TGTGCCAGCGCCTCACGTAGCAATCAGCCCCAGCATTTT.

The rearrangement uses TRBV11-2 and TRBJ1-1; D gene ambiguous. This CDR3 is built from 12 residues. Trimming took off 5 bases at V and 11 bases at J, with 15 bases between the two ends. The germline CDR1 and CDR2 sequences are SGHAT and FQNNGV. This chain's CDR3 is CASSRLAGGAFF. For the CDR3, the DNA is TGTGCCAGCAGCCGCCTAGCGGGAGGCGCTTTCTTT.

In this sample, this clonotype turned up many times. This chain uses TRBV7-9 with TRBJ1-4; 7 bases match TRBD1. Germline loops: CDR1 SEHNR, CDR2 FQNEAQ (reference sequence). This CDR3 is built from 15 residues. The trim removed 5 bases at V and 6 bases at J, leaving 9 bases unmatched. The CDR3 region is CASSPPTGNDEKLFF. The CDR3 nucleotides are TGTGCCAGCAGCCCACCGACAGGGAACGATGAAAAACTGTTTTTT.

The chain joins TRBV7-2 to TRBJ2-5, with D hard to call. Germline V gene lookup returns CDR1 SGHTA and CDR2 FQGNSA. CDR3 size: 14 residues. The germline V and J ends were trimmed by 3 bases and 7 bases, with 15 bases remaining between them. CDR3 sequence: CASSFTEVHGTQYF. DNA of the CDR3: TGTGCCAGCAGCTTTACTGAAGTCCATGGGACCCAGTACTTC.

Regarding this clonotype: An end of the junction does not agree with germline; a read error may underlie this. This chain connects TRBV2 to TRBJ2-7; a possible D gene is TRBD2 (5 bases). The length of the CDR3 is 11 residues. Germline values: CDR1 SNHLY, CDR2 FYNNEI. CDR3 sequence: CASSQADEHYF. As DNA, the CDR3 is TGTGCCAGCAGCCAAGCGGACGAGCATTACTTC.

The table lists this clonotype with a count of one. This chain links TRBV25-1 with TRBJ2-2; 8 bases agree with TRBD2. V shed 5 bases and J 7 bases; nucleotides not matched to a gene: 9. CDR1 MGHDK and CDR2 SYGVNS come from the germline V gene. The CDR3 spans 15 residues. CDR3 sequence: CASSYIAGTSGELFF. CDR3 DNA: TGTGCCAGCAGTTACATAGCGGGAACAAGCGGGGAGCTGTTTTTT.

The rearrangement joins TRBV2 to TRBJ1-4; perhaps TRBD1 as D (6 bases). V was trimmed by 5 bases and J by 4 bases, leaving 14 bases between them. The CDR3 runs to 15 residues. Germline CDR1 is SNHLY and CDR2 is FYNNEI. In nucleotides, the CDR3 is TGTGCCAGCAGTTTAGCAGGGGACGATAATGAAAAACTGTTTTTT. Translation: CASSLAGDDNEKLFF.

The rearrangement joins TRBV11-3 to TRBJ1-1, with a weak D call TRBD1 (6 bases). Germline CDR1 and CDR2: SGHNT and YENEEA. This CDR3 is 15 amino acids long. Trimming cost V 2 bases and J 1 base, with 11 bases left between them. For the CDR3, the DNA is TGTGCCAGCAGCTTACAGGGGCGCGGGAACACTGAAGCTTTCTTT. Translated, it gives CASSLQGRGNTEAFF.

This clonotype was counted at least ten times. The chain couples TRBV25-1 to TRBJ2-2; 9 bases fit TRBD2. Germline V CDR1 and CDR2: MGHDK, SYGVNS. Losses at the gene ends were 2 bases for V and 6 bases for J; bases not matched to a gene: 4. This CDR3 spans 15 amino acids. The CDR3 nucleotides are TGTGCCAGCAGTGAAGAGGCGGGGGGGCCCGGGGAGCTGTTTTTT. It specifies CASSEEAGGPGELFF.

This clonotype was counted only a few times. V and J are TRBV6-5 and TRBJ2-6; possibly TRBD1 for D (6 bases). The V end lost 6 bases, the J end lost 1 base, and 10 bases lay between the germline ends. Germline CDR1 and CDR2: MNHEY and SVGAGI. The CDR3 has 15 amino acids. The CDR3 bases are TGTGCCAGCAGGTCGGACAGTTCTGGGGCCAACGTCCTGACTTTC. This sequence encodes CASRSDSSGANVLTF.

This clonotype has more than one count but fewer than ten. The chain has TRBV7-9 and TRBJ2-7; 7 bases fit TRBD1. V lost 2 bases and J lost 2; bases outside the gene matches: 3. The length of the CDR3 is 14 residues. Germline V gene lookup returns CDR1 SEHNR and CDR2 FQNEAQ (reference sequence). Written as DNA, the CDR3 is TGTGCCAGCAGCTTAAAGGGGGCCCCCTACGAGCAGTACTTC. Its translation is CASSLKGAPYEQYF.

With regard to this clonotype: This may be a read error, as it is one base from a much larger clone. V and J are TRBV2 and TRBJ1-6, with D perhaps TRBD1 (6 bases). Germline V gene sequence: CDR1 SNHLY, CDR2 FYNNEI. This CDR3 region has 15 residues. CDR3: CASRTGQMDNPPLHF. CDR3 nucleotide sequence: TGTGCCAGCAGGACTGGACAGATGGATAATCCACCCCTCCACTTT.

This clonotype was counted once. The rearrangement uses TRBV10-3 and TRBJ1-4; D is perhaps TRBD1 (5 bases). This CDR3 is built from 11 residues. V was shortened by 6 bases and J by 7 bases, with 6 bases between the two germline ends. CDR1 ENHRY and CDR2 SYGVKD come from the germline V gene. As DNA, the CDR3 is TGTGCCATCAGGGGACTTGAAAAACTGTTTTTT. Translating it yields CAIRGLEKLFF.

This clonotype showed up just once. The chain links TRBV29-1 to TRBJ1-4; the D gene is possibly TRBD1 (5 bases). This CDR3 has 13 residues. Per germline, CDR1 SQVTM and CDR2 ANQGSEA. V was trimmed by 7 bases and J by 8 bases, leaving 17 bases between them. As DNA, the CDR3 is TGCAGCGCCGGTGGGGGACGGGGGGAAAAACTGTTTTTT. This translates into CSAGGGRGEKLFF.

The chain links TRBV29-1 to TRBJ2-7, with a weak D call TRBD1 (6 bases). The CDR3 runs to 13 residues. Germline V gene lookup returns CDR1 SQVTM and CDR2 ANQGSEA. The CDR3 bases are TGCAGTGCTAGTAGAGGGGGTTTTTACGAGCAGTACTTC. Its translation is CSASRGGFYEQYF.

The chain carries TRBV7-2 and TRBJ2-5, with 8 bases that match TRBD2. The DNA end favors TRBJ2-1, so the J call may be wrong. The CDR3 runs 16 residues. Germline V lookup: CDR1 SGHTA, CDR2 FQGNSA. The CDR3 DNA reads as TGTGCCAGCAGCCCTAGAAGCGGGAGATCCTACAATGAGCAGTTCTTC. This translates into CASSPRSGRSYNEQFF.

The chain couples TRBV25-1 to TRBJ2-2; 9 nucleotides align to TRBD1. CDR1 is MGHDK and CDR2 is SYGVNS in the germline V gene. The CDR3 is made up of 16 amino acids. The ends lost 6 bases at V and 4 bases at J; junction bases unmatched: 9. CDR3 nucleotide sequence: TGTGCCAGCAGCGATCCGGGACAGGGAACCACCGGGGAGCTGTTTTTT. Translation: CASSDPGQGTTGELFF.

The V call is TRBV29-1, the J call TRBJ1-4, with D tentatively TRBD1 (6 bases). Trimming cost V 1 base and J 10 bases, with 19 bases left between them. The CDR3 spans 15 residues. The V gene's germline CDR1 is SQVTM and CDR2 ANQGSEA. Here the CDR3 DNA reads TGCAGCGTTGAAGCGACAGGAAGGGCATCTGGAAAACTGTTTTTT. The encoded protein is CSVEATGRASGKLFF.